This TCR beta chain was identified during a study of T cell changes during pregnancy in multiple sclerosis. CDR3 size: 16 residues. The V segment lost 5 bases and the J segment 2 bases; nucleotides outside the gene matches: 9. The germline CDR1 and CDR2 sequences are SEHNR and FQNEAQ (reference sequence). Some clones are missing from TCRdb's copy, which holds only in-frame ones; the method was immunoSEQ multiplex PCR. The repertoire holds around 75,000 clones, 94% seen once, with about 0.14% in the top ten. The origin of this receptor is a female donor with multiple sclerosis, enrolled in a pregnancy study. The chain carries TRBV7-9 and TRBJ2-1; TRBD2 matches 7 bases. The sample in question was CD4+ T cells from peripheral blood mononuclear cells, obtained after pregnancy. In nucleotides, the CDR3 is TGTGCCAGCAGCCCCCTCGGGGGGAGAACCTACAATGAGCAGTTCTTC. Protein sequence: CASSPLGGRTYNEQFF.